Shown below are 6 T cell receptor beta chains from a single sample sequenced in a study of identical twins. One entry per CDR3 protein results from TCRdb running MiXCR on the 5' RACE reads. The sample has over 600,000 distinct CDR3 sequences; around 21% are singletons. This sample also appeared in a second study, on T cells expressing NK-cell markers.

Sequencing was carried out using PBMCs. Source of these receptors: a woman aged 18-30 years in good health.

This clonotype occurred once. V is TRBV5-1 and J is TRBJ2-6, with D possibly TRBD2 on 5 matching bases. The CDR3 totals 15 residues. The germline gives CDR1 SGHRS, CDR2 YFSETQ. Trimming removed 6 bases from V and 3 bases from J, with 13 bases in between. This CDR3 is CASKLLLGGANVLTF. The CDR3 DNA reads as TGCGCCAGCAAACTGCTACTAGGTGGGGCCAACGTCCTGACTTTC.

This clonotype was observed a few times. The chain is built from TRBV6-5 and TRBJ1-1, with no clear D. Germline V CDR1 and CDR2: MNHEY, SVGAGI. Trimming shortened V by 0 bases and J by 5 bases, and 19 bases separated the two germline ends. The CDR3 has 17 amino acids. CDR3 sequence: CASSYSVRLTAATEAFF. In DNA form, the CDR3 reads TGTGCCAGCAGTTACTCTGTCCGTTTGACTGCGGCAACTGAAGCTTTCTTT.

The rearrangement links TRBV7-2 to TRBJ1-2; D call uncertain. There are 15 residues in the CDR3. Trimming took off 4 bases at V and 3 bases at J, with 15 bases between the two ends. The germline V gene encodes CDR1 SGHTA and CDR2 FQGNSA. For the CDR3, the DNA is TGTGCCAGCAGCTCGGGTTACAGAGACTACTATGGCTACACCTTC. Residues: CASSSGYRDYYGYTF.

This clonotype was observed a handful of times. This chain links TRBV12-3 or TRBV12-4 with TRBJ2-7; D is unclear. Deletions cut 2 bases from V and 8 bases from J, with 13 bases between. The CDR3 extends over 13 amino acids. The DNA for the CDR3 is TGTGCCAGCAGTTTAAGGGCCAGTTTCAAGCAGTACTTC. This translates into CASSLRASFKQYF.

This clonotype was seen a few times. The V call is TRBV5-1, the J call TRBJ2-5; 15 bases map to TRBD2. The germline V gene encodes CDR1 SGHRS and CDR2 YFSETQ. The CDR3 contains 18 residues. The J segment lost 2 bases and the V segment lost 4 bases, leaving 9 bases of the junction unmatched. The CDR3 loop is CASSGKGLAGGLQETQYF. CDR3 nucleotides: TGCGCCAGCAGCGGGAAGGGACTAGCGGGAGGACTACAAGAGACCCAGTACTTC.

This clonotype came up many times. The chain is built from TRBV20-1 and TRBJ2-3, with 8 bases fitting TRBD2. This CDR3 spans 15 amino acids. CDR1 DFQATT and CDR2 SNEGSKA come from the germline V gene (reference sequence). The junction had 4 bases not matched to a gene; V was cut back by 2 bases and J by 0 bases. CDR3 DNA sequence: TGCAGTGCTAGATGGGCTAGCGGGAGCACAGATACGCAGTATTTT. This sequence encodes CSARWASGSTDTQYF.